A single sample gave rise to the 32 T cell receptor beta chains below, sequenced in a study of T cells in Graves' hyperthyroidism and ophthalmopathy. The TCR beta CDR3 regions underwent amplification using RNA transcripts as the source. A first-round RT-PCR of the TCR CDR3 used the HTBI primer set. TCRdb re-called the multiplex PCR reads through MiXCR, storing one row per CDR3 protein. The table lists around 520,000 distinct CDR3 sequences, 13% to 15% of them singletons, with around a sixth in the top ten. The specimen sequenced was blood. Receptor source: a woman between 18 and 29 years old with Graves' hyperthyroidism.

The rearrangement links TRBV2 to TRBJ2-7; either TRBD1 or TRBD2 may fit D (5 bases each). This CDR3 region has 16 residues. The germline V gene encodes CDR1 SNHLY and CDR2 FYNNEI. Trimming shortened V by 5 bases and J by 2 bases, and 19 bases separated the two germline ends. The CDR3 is CASSFSGTRVPYEQYF. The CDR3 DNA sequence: TGTGCCAGCAGTTTTTCCGGGACGAGGGTGCCCTACGAGCAGTACTTC.

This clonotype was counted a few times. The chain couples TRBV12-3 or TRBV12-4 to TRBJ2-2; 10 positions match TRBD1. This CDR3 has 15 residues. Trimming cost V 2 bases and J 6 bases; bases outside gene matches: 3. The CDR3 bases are TGTGCCAGCAGTTTATGGACAGGGGGGCCCGGGGAGCTGTTTTTT. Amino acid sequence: CASSLWTGGPGELFF.

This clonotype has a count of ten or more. CDR3 amino acids: CASRGTGGPSPLHF. The DNA of the CDR3 is TGTGCCAGCAGAGGAACAGGGGGTCCATCACCCCTCCACTTT. The chain couples TRBV9 to TRBJ1-6; 8 nucleotides match TRBD1. Germline V gene sequence: CDR1 SGDLS, CDR2 YYNGEE. Trimming cost V 5 bases and J 10 bases; bases outside gene matches: 8. This CDR3 has 14 residues.

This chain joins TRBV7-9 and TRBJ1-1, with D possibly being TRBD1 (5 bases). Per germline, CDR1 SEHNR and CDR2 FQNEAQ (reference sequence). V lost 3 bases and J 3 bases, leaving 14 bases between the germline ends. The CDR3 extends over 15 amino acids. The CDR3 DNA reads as TGTGCCAGCAGCTTCTTCGACAGAAAGGACACTGAAGCTTTCTTT. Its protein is CASSFFDRKDTEAFF.

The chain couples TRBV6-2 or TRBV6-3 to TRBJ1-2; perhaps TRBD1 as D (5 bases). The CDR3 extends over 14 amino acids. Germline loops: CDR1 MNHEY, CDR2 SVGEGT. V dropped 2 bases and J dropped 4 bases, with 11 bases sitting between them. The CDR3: CASSYMGRGYGYTF. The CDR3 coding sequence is TGTGCCAGCAGTTACATGGGGCGCGGCTATGGCTACACCTTC.

This chain's CDR3 is CASSFTGNYEQYF. CDR3 in DNA: TGTGCCAGCAGTTTTACAGGGAACTACGAGCAGTACTTC. This chain uses TRBV12-3 or TRBV12-4 with TRBJ2-7; weak D call: TRBD1 (6 bases). V was pared by 3 bases and J by 3 bases, with 9 bases between. This CDR3 comprises 13 residues.

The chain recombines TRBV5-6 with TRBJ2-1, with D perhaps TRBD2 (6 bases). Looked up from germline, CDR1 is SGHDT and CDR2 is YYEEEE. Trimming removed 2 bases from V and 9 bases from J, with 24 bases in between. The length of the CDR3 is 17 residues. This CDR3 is CASSFRSGTLMESEQFF. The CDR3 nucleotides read TGTGCCAGCAGCTTCCGTTCCGGGACTCTGATGGAGAGTGAGCAGTTCTTC. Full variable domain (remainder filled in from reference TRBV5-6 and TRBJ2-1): DAGVTQSPTHLIKTRGQQVTLRCSPKSGHDTVSWYQQALGQGPQFIFQYYEEEERQRGNFPDRFSGHQFPNYSSELNVNALLLGDSALYLCASSFRSGTLMESEQFFGPGTRLTVL.

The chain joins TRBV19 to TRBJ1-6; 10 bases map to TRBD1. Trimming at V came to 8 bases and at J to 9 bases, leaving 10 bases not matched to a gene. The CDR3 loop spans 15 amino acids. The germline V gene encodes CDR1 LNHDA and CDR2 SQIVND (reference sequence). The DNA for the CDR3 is TGTGCCAGTGCCAACTCCAGGACAGGGGGTTCACCCCTCCACTTT. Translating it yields CASANSRTGGSPLHF.

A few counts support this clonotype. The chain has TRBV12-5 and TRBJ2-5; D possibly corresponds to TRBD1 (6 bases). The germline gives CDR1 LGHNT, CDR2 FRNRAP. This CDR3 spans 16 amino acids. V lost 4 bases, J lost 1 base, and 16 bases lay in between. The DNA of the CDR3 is TGTGCTAGTGGTTCCTACAGCGAGGGGGTCCAAGAGACCCAGTACTTC. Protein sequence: CASGSYSEGVQETQYF.

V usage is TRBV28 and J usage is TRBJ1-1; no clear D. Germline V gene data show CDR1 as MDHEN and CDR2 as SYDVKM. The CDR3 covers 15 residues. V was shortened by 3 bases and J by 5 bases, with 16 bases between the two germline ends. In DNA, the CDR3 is TGTGCCAGCAGTTTGCCCCAGGTTAGGACGACTGAAGCTTTCTTT. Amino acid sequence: CASSLPQVRTTEAFF.

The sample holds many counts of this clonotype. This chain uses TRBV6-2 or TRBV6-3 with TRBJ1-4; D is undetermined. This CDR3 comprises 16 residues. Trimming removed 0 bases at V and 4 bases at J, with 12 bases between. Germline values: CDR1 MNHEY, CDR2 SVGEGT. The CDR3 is CASSYSKGSNNEKLFF. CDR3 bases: TGTGCCAGCAGTTACTCGAAAGGTTCTAATAATGAAAAACTGTTTTTT.

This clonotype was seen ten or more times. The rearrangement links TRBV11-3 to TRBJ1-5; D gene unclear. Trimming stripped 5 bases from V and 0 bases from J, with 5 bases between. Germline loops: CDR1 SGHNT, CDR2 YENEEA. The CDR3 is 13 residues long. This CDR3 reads CASSTSSNQPQHF. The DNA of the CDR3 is TGTGCCAGCAGCACCTCTAGCAATCAGCCCCAGCATTTT.

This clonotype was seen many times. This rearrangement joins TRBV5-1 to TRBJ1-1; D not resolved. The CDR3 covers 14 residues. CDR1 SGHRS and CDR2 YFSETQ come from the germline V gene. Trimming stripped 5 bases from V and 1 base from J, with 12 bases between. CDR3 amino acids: CASSEVWGNTEAFF. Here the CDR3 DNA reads TGCGCCAGCAGTGAGGTCTGGGGGAACACTGAAGCTTTCTTT.

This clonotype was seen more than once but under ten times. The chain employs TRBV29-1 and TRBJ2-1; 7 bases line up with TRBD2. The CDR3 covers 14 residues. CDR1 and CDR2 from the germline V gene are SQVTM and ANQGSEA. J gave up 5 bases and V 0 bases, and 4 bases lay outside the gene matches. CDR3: CSVEETSRDNEQFF. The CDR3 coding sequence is TGCAGCGTTGAAGAGACTAGCAGAGACAATGAGCAGTTCTTC.

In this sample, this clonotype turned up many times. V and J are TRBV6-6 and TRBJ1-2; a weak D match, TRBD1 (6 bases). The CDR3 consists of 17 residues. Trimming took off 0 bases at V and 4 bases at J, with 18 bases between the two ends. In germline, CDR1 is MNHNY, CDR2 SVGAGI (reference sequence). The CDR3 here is CASSYSEMGGSGYGYTF. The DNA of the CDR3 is TGTGCCAGCAGTTACTCGGAGATGGGGGGCTCGGGCTATGGCTACACCTTC.

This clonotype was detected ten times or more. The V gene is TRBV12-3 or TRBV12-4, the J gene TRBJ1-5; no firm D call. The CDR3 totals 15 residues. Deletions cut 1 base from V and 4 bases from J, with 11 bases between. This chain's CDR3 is CASSLERLGNQPQHF. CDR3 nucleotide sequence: TGTGCCAGCAGTTTAGAACGGTTGGGGAATCAGCCCCAGCATTTT.

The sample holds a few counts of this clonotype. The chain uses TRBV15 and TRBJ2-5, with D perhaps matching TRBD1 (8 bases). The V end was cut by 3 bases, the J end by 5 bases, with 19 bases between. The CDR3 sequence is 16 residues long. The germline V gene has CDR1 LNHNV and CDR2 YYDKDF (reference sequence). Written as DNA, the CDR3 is TGTGCCACCAGCAGGACCCCAGGGGGCGGGAGTGAGACCCAGTACTTC. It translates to CATSRTPGGGSETQYF.

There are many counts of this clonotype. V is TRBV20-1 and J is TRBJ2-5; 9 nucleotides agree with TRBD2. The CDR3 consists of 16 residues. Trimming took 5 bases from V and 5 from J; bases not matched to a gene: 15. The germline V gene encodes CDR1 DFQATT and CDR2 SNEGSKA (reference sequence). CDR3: CSAFPYTGTSTETQYF. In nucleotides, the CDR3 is TGCAGTGCTTTTCCTTATACCGGGACTAGCACGGAGACCCAGTACTTC.

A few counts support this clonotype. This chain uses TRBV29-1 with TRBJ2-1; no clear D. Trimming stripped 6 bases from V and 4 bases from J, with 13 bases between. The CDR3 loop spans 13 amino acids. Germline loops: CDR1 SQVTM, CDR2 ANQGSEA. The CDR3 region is CSVDEEAYNEQFF. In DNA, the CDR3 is TGCAGCGTGGACGAAGAGGCGTACAATGAGCAGTTCTTC.

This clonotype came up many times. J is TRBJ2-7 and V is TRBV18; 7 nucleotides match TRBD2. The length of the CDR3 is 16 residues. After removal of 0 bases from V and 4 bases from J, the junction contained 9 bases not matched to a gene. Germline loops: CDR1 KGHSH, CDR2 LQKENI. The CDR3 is CASSPPGLFTSYEQYF. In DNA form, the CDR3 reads TGTGCCAGCTCACCACCGGGACTATTTACGTCTTACGAGCAGTACTTC.

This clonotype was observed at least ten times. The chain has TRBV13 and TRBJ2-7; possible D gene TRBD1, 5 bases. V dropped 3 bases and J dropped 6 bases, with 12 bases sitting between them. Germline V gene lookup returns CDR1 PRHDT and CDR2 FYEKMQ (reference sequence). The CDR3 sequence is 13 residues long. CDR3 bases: TGTGCCAGCAGCTTCACGACAGCTGGCGAGCAGTACGTC. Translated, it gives CASSFTTAGEQYV.

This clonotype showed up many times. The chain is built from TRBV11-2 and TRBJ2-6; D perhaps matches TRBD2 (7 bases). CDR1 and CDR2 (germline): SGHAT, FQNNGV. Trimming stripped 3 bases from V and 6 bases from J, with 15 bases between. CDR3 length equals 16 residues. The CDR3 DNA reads TGTGCCAGCAGCTTCCGGGGGGCCCGCTCGGCCAACGTCCTGACTTTC. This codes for CASSFRGARSANVLTF. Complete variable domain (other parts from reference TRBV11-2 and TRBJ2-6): EAGVAQSPRYKIIEKRQSVAFWCNPISGHATLYWYQQILGQGPKLLIQFQNNGVVDDSQLPKDRFSAERLKGVDSTLKIQPAKLEDSAVYLCASSFRGARSANVLTFGAGSRLTVL.

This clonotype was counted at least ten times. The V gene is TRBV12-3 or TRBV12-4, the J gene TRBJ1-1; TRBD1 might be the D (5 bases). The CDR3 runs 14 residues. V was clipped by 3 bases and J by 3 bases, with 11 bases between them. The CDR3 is CASSLVRGDTEAFF. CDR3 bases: TGTGCCAGCAGTTTGGTGAGAGGGGACACTGAAGCTTTCTTT.

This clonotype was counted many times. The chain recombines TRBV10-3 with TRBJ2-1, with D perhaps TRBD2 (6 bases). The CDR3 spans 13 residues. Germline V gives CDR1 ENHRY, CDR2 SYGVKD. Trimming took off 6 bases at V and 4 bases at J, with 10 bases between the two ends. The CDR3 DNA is TGTGCCATCAGCCGGGAGCTATACAATGAGCAGTTCTTC. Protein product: CAISRELYNEQFF.

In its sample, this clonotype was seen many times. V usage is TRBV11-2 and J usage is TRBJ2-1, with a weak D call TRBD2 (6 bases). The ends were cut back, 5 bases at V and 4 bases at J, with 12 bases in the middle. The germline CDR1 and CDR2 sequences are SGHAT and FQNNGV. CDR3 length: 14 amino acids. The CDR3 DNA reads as TGTGCCAGCAGCCATCCGGGACTTTACAATGAGCAGTTCTTC. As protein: CASSHPGLYNEQFF.

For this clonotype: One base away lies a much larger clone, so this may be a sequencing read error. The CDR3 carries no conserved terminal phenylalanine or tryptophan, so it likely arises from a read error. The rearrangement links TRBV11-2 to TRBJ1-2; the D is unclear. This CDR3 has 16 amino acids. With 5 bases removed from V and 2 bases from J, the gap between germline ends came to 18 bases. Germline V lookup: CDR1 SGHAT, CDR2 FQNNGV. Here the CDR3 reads CASSQGFGAGNYGYTL. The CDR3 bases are TGTGCCAGCAGCCAAGGGTTCGGCGCGGGGAACTATGGCTACACCCTC.

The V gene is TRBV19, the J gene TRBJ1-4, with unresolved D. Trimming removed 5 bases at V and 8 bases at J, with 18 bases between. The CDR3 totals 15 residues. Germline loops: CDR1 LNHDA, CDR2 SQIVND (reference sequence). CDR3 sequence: CASSQPGMRREKLFF. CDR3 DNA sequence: TGTGCCAGTAGTCAACCCGGGATGAGGAGAGAAAAACTGTTTTTT.

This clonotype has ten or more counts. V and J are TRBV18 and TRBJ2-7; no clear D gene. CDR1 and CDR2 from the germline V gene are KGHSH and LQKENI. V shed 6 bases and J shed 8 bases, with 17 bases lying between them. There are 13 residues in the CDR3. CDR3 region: CASSPEAEQKQYV. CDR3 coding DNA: TGTGCCAGCTCCCCCGAGGCAGAACAGAAGCAGTACGTC.

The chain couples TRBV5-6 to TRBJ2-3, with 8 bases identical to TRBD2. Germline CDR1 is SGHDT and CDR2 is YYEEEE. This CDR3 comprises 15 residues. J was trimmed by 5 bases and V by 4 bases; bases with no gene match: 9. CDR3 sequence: CASSPAGTSQDTQYF. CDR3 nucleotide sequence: TGTGCCAGCAGCCCGGCTGGGACTAGTCAAGATACGCAGTATTTT.

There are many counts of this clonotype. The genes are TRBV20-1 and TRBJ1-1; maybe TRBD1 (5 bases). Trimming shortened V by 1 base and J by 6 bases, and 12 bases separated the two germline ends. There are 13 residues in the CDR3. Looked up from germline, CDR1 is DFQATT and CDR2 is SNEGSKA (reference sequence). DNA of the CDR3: TGCAGTGCTAGAGGGGGGGAAGGGTCTGAAGCTTTCTTT. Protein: CSARGGEGSEAFF.

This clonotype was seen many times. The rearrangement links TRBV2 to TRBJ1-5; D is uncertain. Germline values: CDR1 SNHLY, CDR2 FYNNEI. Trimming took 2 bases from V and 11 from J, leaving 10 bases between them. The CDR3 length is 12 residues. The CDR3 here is CASSERPAAQHF. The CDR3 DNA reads TGTGCCAGCAGTGAAAGGCCCGCGGCCCAGCATTTT.

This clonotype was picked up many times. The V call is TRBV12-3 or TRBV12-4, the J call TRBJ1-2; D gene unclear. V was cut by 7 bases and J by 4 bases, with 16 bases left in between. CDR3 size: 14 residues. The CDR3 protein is CASTRRVESYGYTF. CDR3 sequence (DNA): TGTGCCAGCACTCGACGGGTCGAATCCTATGGCTACACCTTC.